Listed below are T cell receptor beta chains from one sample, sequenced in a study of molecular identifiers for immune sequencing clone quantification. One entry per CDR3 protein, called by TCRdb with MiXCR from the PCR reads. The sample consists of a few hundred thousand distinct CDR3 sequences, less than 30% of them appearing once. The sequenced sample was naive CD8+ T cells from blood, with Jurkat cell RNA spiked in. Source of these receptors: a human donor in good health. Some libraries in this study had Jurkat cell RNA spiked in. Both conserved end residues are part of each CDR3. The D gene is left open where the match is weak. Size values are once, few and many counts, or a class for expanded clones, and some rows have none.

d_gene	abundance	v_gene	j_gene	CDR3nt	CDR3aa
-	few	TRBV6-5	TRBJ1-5	TGTGCCAGCAGTTACAAACCGGGTTTAAATCAGCCCCAGCATTTT	CASSYKPGLNQPQHF
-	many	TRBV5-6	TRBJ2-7	TGTGCCAGCAGCTATACGACAGGCCCCTACGAGCAGTACTTC	CASSYTTGPYEQYF
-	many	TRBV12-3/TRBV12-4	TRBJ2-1	TGTGCCAGCAGTTTAGGGGGGGCCCCTTACAATGAGCAGTTCTTC	CASSLGGAPYNEQFF
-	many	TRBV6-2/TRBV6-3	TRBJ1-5	TGTGCCAGCAGCCCCGGGTTGGTTAGCAATCAGCCCCAGCATTTT	CASSPGLVSNQPQHF
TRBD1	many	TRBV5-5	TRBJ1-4	TGTGCCAGCAGCGCAGGGACAGCTTTTAATGAAAAACTGTTTTTT	CASSAGTAFNEKLFF
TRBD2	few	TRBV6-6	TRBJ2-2	TGTGCCAGCAGTCGAGGACTAGCGAAACCCCACGGGGAGCTGTTTTTT	CASSRGLAKPHGELFF
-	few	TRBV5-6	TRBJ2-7	TGTGCCAGCAGCCACGGACTTGTATACGAGCAGTACTTC	CASSHGLVYEQYF
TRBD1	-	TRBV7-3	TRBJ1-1	TGTGCCAGCAGCTTGACAGGGGTAGGTGAAGCTTTCTTT	CASSLTGVGEAFF
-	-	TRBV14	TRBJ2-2	TGTGCCAGCAACGGGCTAAGAGGGACGAACACCGGGGAGCTGTTTTTT	CASNGLRGTNTGELFF
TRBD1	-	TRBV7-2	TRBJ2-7	TGTGCCAGCAGGCAGGCAGGGGGCTGCGAGCAGTACTTC	CASRQAGGCEQYF
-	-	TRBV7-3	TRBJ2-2	TGTGCCAGCAGCTTAAAAACCGGGGAGCTGTTTTTT	CASSLKTGELFF
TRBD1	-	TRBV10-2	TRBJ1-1	TGCGCCAGCAGTGAAGGGACAGGCCTTGAAGCTTTCTTT	CASSEGTGLEAFF
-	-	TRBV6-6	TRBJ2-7	TGTGCCAGCAGTTTACTTGGGAGGACAGGACCTTCCTACGAGCAGTACTTC	CASSLLGRTGPSYEQYF
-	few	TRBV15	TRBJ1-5	TGTGCCACCAGCACACCTCATTCAGGCAATCAGCCCCAGCATTTT	CATSTPHSGNQPQHF
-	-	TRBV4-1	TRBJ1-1	TGCGCCAGCAGCCAAGTCCACAGGGCAGCGCCTGAAGCTTTCTTT	CASSQVHRAAPEAFF
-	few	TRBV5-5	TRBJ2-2	TGTGCCAGCAGCCCGTACGGGCCAGCGAACACCGGGGAGCTGTTTTTT	CASSPYGPANTGELFF
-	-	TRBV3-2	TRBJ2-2	TGTGCCAGCAGCCAAGAGAAGGGGCTCAGGGAGCTGTTTTTT	CASSQEKGLRELFF
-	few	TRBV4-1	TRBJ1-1	TGCGCCAGCAGCCAAGTAGTTTGGGGACGGACTGAAGCTTTCTTT	CASSQVVWGRTEAFF
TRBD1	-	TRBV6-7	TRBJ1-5	TGTGCCAGCAGTCCCCGGGACAGGGGCTTTGGGGTTTATCAGCCCCAGCATTTT	CASSPRDRGFGVYQPQHF
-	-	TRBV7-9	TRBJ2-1	TGTGCCAACAGCTCTACCGAGTGGAGCTCCTACAATGAGCAGTTCTTC	CANSSTEWSSYNEQFF
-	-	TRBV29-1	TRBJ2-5	TGCAGCGCCGAATCCGGTACCATAGAGAGCCAGTACTTC	CSAESGTIESQYF
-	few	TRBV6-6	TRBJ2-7	TGTGCCAGCAGTTACGAGCAGGGCACGTTCCACGAGCAGTACTTC	CASSYEQGTFHEQYF
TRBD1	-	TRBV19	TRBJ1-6	TGTGCCAGTAGTATGTTTGAGGGGGCGAATTCACCCCTCCACTTT	CASSMFEGANSPLHF
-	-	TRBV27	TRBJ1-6	TGTGCCAGCAGTTTATTGGGGGTATATAATTCACCCCTCCACTTT	CASSLLGVYNSPLHF
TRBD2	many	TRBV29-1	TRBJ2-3	TGCAGCGTTGTGACTAGCGGGGGTGCAGATACGCAGTATTTT	CSVVTSGGADTQYF
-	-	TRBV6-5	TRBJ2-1	TGTGCCAGCAGTTACACGGACGGGTATGAGCAGTTCTTC	CASSYTDGYEQFF
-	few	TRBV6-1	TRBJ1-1	TGTGCCAGCAGTGAACCCAGAGGAGAGGATTGGGCTTTCTTT	CASSEPRGEDWAFF
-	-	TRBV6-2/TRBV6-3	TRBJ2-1	TGTGCCAACAGTCCCACTAGCACCAATGAGCAGTTCTTC	CANSPTSTNEQFF
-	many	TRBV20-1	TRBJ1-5	TGCAGTGCTAGAGTAGACAGCACATATAGCAATCAGCCCCAGCATTTT	CSARVDSTYSNQPQHF
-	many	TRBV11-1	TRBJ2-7	TGTGCCAGCAGCTGGATGGAGGGCCAGAGACACGAGCAGTACTTC	CASSWMEGQRHEQYF
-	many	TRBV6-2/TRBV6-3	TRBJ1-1	TGTGCCAGCAGCTACTACACTGAAGCTTTCTTT	CASSYYTEAFF
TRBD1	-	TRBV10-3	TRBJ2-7	TGTGCCATCAGACCGGGACAGGGCAGCGAGCAGTACTTC	CAIRPGQGSEQYF
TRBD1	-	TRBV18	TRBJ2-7	TGTGCCAGCTCACAGACGCGACAGGGATTCTACGAGCAGTACTTC	CASSQTRQGFYEQYF
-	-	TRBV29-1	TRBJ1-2	TGCAGCGTTATTGATATGGGAAATGGCTACACCTTC	CSVIDMGNGYTF
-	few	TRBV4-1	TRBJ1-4	TGCGCCAGCAGCCAAGACCGGTCAAATGAAAAACTGTTTTTT	CASSQDRSNEKLFF
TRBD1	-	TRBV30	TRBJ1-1	TGTGCCTGGAGTCTTCAGGGGGCTGAAGCTTTCTTT	CAWSLQGAEAFF
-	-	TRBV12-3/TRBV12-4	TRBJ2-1	TGTGCCAGCAGCCCAGCGACAGCCTGCGAGCAGTTCTTC	CASSPATACEQFF
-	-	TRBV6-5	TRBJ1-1	TGTGCCAGTACCGGGACTTTGAACACTGAAGCTCTCTTT	CASTGTLNTEALF
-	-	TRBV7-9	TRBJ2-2	TGTGCCAGCAGCTTATCACTTAACACCGGGGAGCTGTTTTTT	CASSLSLNTGELFF
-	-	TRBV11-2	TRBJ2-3	TGTGCCAGCAGCAAAAGATTGGGGATGGTTTATGATACGCAGTATTTT	CASSKRLGMVYDTQYF
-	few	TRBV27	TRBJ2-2	TGTGCCAGCAGTTTTTTCTTGGGGGCTGAAGGTACCGGGGAGCTGTTTTTT	CASSFFLGAEGTGELFF
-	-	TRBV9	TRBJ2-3	TGTGCCAGCAGCGTACTGGGGACCACAGATACGCAGTATTTT	CASSVLGTTDTQYF
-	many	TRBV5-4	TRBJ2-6	TGTGCCAGCAGCTTGGCGGACTCTGGGGCCAACGTCCTGACTTTC	CASSLADSGANVLTF
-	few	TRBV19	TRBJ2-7	TGTGCCAGTAGTGGCTACGAGGGACACCCGGAGCAGTACTTC	CASSGYEGHPEQYF
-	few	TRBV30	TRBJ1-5	TGTGCCTGGAGCACAGGGTTTGGCGGCAATCAGCCCCAGCATTTT	CAWSTGFGGNQPQHF
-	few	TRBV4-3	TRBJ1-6	TGCGCCAGCAGCCAAGAGTACGTGGCTTTGGGCCAAGGAAATTCACCCCTCCACTTT	CASSQEYVALGQGNSPLHF
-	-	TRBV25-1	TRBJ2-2	TGTGCCAGCAGTGAATTTACGCGGGGACGGTCAATCGCGAACACCGGGGAGCTGTTTTTT	CASSEFTRGRSIANTGELFF
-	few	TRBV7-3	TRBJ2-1	TGTGCCAGCAGCCTTAAGTTGGGTGAGCAGTTCTTC	CASSLKLGEQFF
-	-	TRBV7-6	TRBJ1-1	TGTGCCAGCAGCTTATCATATTCGGGGGGACCATTTACTGAAGCTTTCTTT	CASSLSYSGGPFTEAFF